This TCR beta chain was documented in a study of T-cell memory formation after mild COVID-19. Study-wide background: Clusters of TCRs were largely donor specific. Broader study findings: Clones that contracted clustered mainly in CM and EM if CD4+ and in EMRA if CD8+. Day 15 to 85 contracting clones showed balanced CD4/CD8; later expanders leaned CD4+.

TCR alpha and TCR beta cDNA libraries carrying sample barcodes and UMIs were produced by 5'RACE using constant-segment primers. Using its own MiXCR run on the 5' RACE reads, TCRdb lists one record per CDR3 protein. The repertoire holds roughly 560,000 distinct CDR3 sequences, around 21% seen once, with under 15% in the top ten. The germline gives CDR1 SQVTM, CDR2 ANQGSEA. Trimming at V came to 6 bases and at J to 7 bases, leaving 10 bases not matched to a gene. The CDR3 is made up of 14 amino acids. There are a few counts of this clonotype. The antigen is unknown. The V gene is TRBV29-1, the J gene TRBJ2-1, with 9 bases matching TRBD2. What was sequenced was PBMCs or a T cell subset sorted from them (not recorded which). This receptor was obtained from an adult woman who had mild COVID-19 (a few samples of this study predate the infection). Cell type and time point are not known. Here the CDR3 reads CSVLYSGRFNEQFF. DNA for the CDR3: TGCAGCGTCCTTTATAGCGGGAGATTTAATGAGCAGTTCTTC.